This record concerns one T cell receptor (beta chain) sequence. Its target is unknown. An Oncomine TCR Beta short-read assay was used to sequence the DNA from cultured CD4+ T cells. Genomic DNA was isolated from CD4+ T cells that had been cultured. One entry per CDR3 protein, called by TCRdb with MiXCR from the PCR reads. The sample consists of 9,000 to 15,000 distinct CDR3 sequences, roughly three fifths of them appearing once. The source of the sample is a study of vaccination and CD4 T cells after COVID-19. Study-level findings and limits: Recorded median SARS-CoV-2-reactive clonotype numbers increased from 21 to 38 without reaching significance.

This CDR3 contains 13 residues. Germline V gives CDR1 SGHDN, CDR2 FVKESK. V trimming: 1 base; J trimming: 12 bases; junction bases outside the gene matches: 8. Described treatment: roughly 11-day PBMC culture with coronavirus spike peptide pools or control peptides (ViraFEST assay). The origin of this receptor is a human donor who had recovered from COVID-19. The specimen was CD4+ T cells from blood, cultured in vitro. This chain links TRBV14 with TRBJ1-2; 7 nucleotides agree with TRBD1. The CDR3 protein is CASSQGGQKGHTF. CDR3 nucleotide sequence: TGTGCCAGCAGCCAAGGGGGACAGAAGGGCCACACCTTC.